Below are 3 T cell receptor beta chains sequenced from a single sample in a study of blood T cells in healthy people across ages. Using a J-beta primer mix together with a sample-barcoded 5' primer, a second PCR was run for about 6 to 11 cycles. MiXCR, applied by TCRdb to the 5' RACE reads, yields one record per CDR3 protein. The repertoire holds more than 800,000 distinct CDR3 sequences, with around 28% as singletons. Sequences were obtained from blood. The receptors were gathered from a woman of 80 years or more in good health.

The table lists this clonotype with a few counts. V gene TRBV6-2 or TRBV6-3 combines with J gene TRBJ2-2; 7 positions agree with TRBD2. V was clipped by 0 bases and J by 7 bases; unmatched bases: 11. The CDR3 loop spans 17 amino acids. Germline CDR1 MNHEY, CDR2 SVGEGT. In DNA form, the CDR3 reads TGTGCCAGCAGTTACTCCGCGGGGGTCCGTACAGGCGGGGAGCTGTTTTTT. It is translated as CASSYSAGVRTGGELFF.

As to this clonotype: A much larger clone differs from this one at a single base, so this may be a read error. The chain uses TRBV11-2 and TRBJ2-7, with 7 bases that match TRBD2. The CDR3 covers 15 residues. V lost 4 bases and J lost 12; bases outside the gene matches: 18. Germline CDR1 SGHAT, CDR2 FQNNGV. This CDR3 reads CASSSILATGETRYF. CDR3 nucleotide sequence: TGTGCCAGCAGCTCCATACTAGCGACCGGGGAGACCCGGTACTTC.

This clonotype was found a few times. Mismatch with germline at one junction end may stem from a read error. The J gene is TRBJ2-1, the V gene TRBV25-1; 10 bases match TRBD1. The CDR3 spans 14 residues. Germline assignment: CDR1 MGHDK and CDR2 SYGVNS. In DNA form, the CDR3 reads TGTGCCAGCAGTTCGACAGGGGGCTCGAATGAGCGGTTCTTC. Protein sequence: CASSSTGGSNERFF. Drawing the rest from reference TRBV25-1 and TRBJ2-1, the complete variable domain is EADIYQTPRYLVIGTGKKITLECSQTMGHDKMYWYQQDPGMELHLIHYSYGVNSTEKGDLSSESTVSRIRTEHFPLTLESARPSHTSQYLCASSSTGGSNERFFGPGTRLTVL.